The 21 T cell receptor beta chains below were found in one sample sequenced in a study of beta chain features in type 1 diabetes. The whole isolated RNA underwent reverse transcription, so sequencing captured expressed TCRB transcripts. Assay: immunoSEQ multiplex PCR; the TCRdb copy retains only in-frame clones and omits some. The sample carries some 330,000 clones, roughly an eighth recorded once. Study results and limitations: Within each of all four CD4+ subsets, Type 1 diabetes patients had TCRB CDR3s that were moderately but significantly shorter.

These receptors are not linked to any known antigen. The sample comprised naive CD4+ T cells from blood. The receptor source for this set is a woman younger than 30 with type 1 diabetes.

This chain uses TRBV28 with TRBJ2-1; 7 positions match TRBD1. Per germline, CDR1 MDHEN and CDR2 SYDVKM. The V gene end was trimmed by 5 bases and the J gene end by 0 bases; junction bases not matched to a gene: 4. This CDR3 has 15 amino acids. CDR3 nucleotides: TGTGCCAGCAGTACAGGGGCCCTCTCCTACAATGAGCAGTTCTTC. This gives the protein CASSTGALSYNEQFF.

The chain couples TRBV4-1 to TRBJ2-4; D not certain. Germline V lookup: CDR1 MGHRA, CDR2 YSYEKL. Trimming removed 2 bases from V and 0 bases from J, with 14 bases in between. CDR3 length: 17 residues. CDR3 DNA: TGCGCCAGCAGCCAACCAAGACTTAGCCTAGCCAAAAACATTCAGTACTTC. Its protein is CASSQPRLSLAKNIQYF.

There are a few counts of this clone. The chain's CDR3 is CASSQERRTGGRHEQFF. The CDR3 bases are TGCGCCAGCAGCCAAGAGAGGAGGACGGGGGGGCGTCATGAGCAGTTCTTC. The chain is built from TRBV4-3 and TRBJ2-1, with TRBD2 matching 8 bases. Germline CDR1 reads LGHNA; CDR2 reads YSLEER. With V trimmed by 0 bases and J by 8 bases, 12 bases remained unmatched. The CDR3 length is 17 residues.

J is TRBJ2-5 and V is TRBV18; D gene unclear. Trimming left V 2 bases short and J 0 bases short, with 7 bases between. Germline CDR1 KGHSH, CDR2 LQKENI. This CDR3 region has 14 residues. The CDR3 bases are TGTGCCAGCTCACCAGGTGCAGACCAAGAGACCCAGTACTTC. Translated, it gives CASSPGADQETQYF.

A few counts support this clone. The rearrangement uses TRBV29-1 and TRBJ2-5; the D gene is possibly TRBD2 (5 bases). Germline CDR1 and CDR2: SQVTM and ANQGSEA. The CDR3 is 13 residues long. Trimming pared 6 bases from V and 9 bases from J, leaving 20 bases between. The CDR3, as DNA: TGCAGCGTCCCCGGGGAGCCACCCTCTGCCCAGTACTTC. Translation: CSVPGEPPSAQYF.

Here the CDR3 reads CSVDGLFF. As DNA, the CDR3 is TGCAGCGTTGACGGTCTGTTTTTT. The gene calls are TRBV29-1 and TRBJ1-4; D is uncertain. The V end was cut by 3 bases, the J end by 14 bases, with 4 bases between. Germline CDR1 is SQVTM and CDR2 is ANQGSEA. This CDR3 is built from 8 residues. The full variable domain, rest sourced from reference TRBV29-1 and TRBJ1-4, is SAVISQKPSRDICQRGTSLTIQCQVDSQVTMMFWYRQQPGQSLTLIATANQGSEATYESGFVIDKFPISRPNLTFSTLTVSNMSPEDSSIYLCSVDGLFFGSGTQLSVL.

This clone was counted only a few times. This chain connects TRBV9 to TRBJ2-5; 8 bases fit TRBD2. V dropped 0 bases and J dropped 5; count of bases not matched to a gene: 6. Per the germline V gene, CDR1 is SGDLS and CDR2 is YYNGEE. CDR3 size: 15 residues. DNA of the CDR3: TGTGCCAGCAGCGTAGCAGCGGGAGTGTTGGAGACCCAGTACTTC. It codes for CASSVAAGVLETQYF.

This sequence joins TRBV2 and TRBJ2-3; a possible D gene is TRBD2 (6 bases). V gave up 8 bases and J gave up 0 bases, with 9 bases separating them. The germline V gene has CDR1 SNHLY and CDR2 FYNNEI. The CDR3 has 13 amino acids. In DNA, the CDR3 is TGTGCCAGCGGGGGGTCAAGCACAGATACGCAGTATTTT. Its translation: CASGGSSTDTQYF.

The V and J genes are TRBV28 and TRBJ2-7, with D perhaps TRBD2 (7 bases). Trimming took 6 bases from V and 5 from J, leaving 14 bases between them. Germline lookup yields CDR1 MDHEN and CDR2 SYDVKM. This CDR3 has 13 residues. The CDR3 DNA follows: TGTGCCAGCAGGGGGGGGGCGATGCACGAGCAGTACTTC. This translates into CASRGGAMHEQYF.

The rearrangement uses TRBV6-5 and TRBJ1-5, with 9 bases that match TRBD1. CDR3 size: 12 residues. Germline lookup yields CDR1 MNHEY and CDR2 SVGAGI. V lost 4 bases to trimming and J lost 16 bases; unmatched junction nucleotides: 8. The CDR3 region has the DNA TGTGCCAGCAGTTCAGGACAGGGGCGTCGACATTTT. Protein: CASSSGQGRRHF.

The chain employs TRBV5-4 and TRBJ1-1; D is unresolved. In germline, CDR1 is SGHNT, CDR2 YYREEE (reference sequence). The CDR3 contains 13 residues. V was trimmed by 0 bases and J by 6 bases, leaving 9 bases between them. The CDR3 DNA follows: TGTGCCAGCAGCTTGGCCGCGACTTCTGAAGCTTTCTTT. Protein product: CASSLAATSEAFF.

The chain carries TRBV6-6 and TRBJ2-1; 7 nucleotides match TRBD2. Germline CDR1 and CDR2: MNHNY and SVGAGI (reference sequence). The CDR3 has 15 amino acids. Trimming cost V 4 bases and J 5 bases; bases outside gene matches: 8. The CDR3 here is CASSFSPAGDNEQFF. The CDR3 nucleotides are TGTGCCAGCAGTTTCTCGCCCGCGGGGGACAATGAGCAGTTCTTC.

The rearrangement uses TRBV27 and TRBJ2-7; 7 bases match TRBD1. The CDR3 runs to 15 residues. Per the germline V gene, CDR1 is MNHEY and CDR2 is SMNVEV (reference sequence). V lost 7 bases, J lost 2 bases, and 11 bases stayed unmatched. The CDR3 loop reads CASNPASRGTYEQYF. The CDR3 bases are TGTGCCAGCAACCCGGCCAGCAGGGGGACCTACGAGCAGTACTTC.

V usage is TRBV4-3 and J usage is TRBJ2-1; 7 bases are a match to TRBD1. J lost 2 bases, V lost 4 bases, and 5 bases had no gene match. The CDR3 is 15 residues long. Per the germline V gene, CDR1 is LGHNA and CDR2 is YSLEER. Here the CDR3 reads CASSLQGEAYNEQFF. CDR3 DNA sequence: TGCGCCAGCAGCCTTCAGGGGGAAGCCTACAATGAGCAGTTCTTC.

The chain uses TRBV5-4 and TRBJ2-3; D is possibly TRBD2 (7 bases). CDR3 size: 14 residues. Germline CDR1 and CDR2: SGHNT and YYREEE (reference sequence). Trimming took 0 bases from V and 5 from J, leaving 10 bases between them. The CDR3 DNA reads TGTGCCAGCAGCTTGGCCGGGGGGCTAGATACGCAGTATTTT. Translation: CASSLAGGLDTQYF.

This clone showed up just a few times. V gene TRBV19 combines with J gene TRBJ2-5; D not resolved. CDR3 length: 12 amino acids. V lost 5 bases and J lost 4, with 8 bases in between. Germline V lookup: CDR1 LNHDA, CDR2 SQIVND (reference sequence). The CDR3 DNA sequence: TGTGCCAGTAGTGCGGATCGAGAGACCCAGTACTTC. As protein: CASSADRETQYF.

This clone was seen a handful of times. The chain uses TRBV10-3 and TRBJ1-3, with D maybe TRBD1 (5 bases). This CDR3 has 13 residues. V was pared by 4 bases and J by 8 bases, with 12 bases between. CDR1 is ENHRY, CDR2 SYGVKD, per germline. CDR3 sequence: CAISAPGSDTIYF. The DNA for the CDR3 is TGTGCCATCAGTGCCCCAGGGTCGGACACCATATATTTT.

The chain joins TRBV4-1 to TRBJ2-5; D possibly corresponds to TRBD2 (5 bases). The CDR3 totals 17 residues. Germline V lookup: CDR1 MGHRA, CDR2 YSYEKL. V was pared by 1 base and J by 0 bases, with 15 bases between. CDR3 in DNA: TGCGCCAGCAGCCAAGGGTACGAGCGGAACGACCAAGAGACCCAGTACTTC. Its translation: CASSQGYERNDQETQYF.

The chain combines TRBV13 with TRBJ2-7; 10 bases agree with TRBD2. The V gene's germline CDR1 is PRHDT and CDR2 FYEKMQ (reference sequence). The V gene end was trimmed by 6 bases and the J gene end by 4 bases; junction bases not matched to a gene: 12. This CDR3 region has 16 residues. DNA for the CDR3: TGTGCCAGCAGACGCCTCCTAGCGGGGGAGCCTTACGAGCAGTACTTC. It codes for CASRRLLAGEPYEQYF. Based on the CDR3 plus reference TRBV13 and TRBJ2-7, the full variable domain is AAGVIQSPRHLIKEKRETATLKCYPIPRHDTVYWYQQGPGQDPQFLISFYEKMQSDKGSIPDRFSAQQFSDYHSELNMSSLELGDSALYFCASRRLLAGEPYEQYFGPGTRLTVT.

This clone was seen more than once but under ten times. The chain has TRBV7-6 and TRBJ2-5; D gene ambiguous. Germline assignment: CDR1 SGHVS and CDR2 FNYEAQ. The CDR3 has 14 amino acids. Trimming cost V 2 bases and J 4 bases, with 11 bases left between them. The CDR3 sequence is CASSLTAQPETQYF. CDR3 DNA sequence: TGTGCCAGCAGCTTAACCGCGCAACCAGAGACCCAGTACTTC.

V and J are TRBV11-2 and TRBJ1-1; 7 bases align to TRBD1. V shed 3 bases, J shed 0 bases, and the junction held 4 bases outside the gene matches. The CDR3 loop spans 15 amino acids. Germline CDR1 SGHAT, CDR2 FQNNGV. The CDR3 bases are TGTGCCAGCAGCTTTATGGGACAGCTGAACACTGAAGCTTTCTTT. Encoded protein: CASSFMGQLNTEAFF.